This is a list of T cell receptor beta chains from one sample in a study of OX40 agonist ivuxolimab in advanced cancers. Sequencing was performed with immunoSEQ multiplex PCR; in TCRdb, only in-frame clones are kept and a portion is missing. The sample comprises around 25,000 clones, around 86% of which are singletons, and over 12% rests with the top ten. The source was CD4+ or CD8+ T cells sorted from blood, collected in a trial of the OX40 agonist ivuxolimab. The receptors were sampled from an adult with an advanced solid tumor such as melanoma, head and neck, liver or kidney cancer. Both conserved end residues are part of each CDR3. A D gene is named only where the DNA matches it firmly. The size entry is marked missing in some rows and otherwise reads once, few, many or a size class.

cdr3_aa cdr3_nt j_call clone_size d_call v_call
CASSPMGLVYGYTF TGTGCCAGCAGCCCTATGGGCTTGGTCTATGGCTACACCTTC TRBJ1-2 once NA TRBV6-5
CASSASATNEKLFF TGTGCCAGTTCGGCCTCAGCAACTAATGAAAAACTGTTTTTT TRBJ1-4 NA NA TRBV19
CASSRDGSLYEQYF TGCGCCAGCAGCCGGGACGGAAGCCTCTACGAGCAGTACTTC TRBJ2-7 NA NA TRBV5-1
CASSPLGTEAFF TGTGCCAGTAGTCCCCTAGGGACTGAAGCTTTCTTT TRBJ1-1 NA NA TRBV19
CASSFGGLAVFNEQFF TGTGCCAGCAGCTTCGGGGGACTAGCAGTCTTTAATGAGCAGTTCTTC TRBJ2-1 NA TRBD2 TRBV7-9
CASSLDPGNYGYTF TGTGCCAGCAGCTTGGACCCCGGCAACTATGGCTACACCTTC TRBJ1-2 NA NA TRBV5-6
CASSLVAGGPNEQFF TGTGCTAGCAGCTTAGTAGCGGGAGGGCCCAATGAGCAGTTCTTC TRBJ2-1 NA TRBD2 TRBV7-7
CASSEVELFF TGTGCCAGCAGTGAAGTGGAGCTGTTTTTT TRBJ2-2 NA NA TRBV6-5
CASSQGIAGWGNEQFF TGCGCCAGCAGCCAAGGGATAGCGGGATGGGGCAATGAGCAGTTCTTC TRBJ2-1 NA TRBD2 TRBV4-1
CASSTQGGRFNEQYF TGTGCCAGTAGTACTCAGGGGGGAAGGTTCAACGAGCAGTACTTC TRBJ2-7 NA NA TRBV19
CASSPTGSPHEQYF TGTGCTAGCAGCCCTACAGGGTCCCCCCACGAGCAGTACTTC TRBJ2-7 NA NA TRBV7-7
CASSFLLNRASGNTIYF TGTGCCAGCAGTTTTCTCCTCAATAGAGCCTCTGGAAACACCATATATTTT TRBJ1-3 few NA TRBV27
CSVEGLETQYF TGCAGCGTTGAGGGGTTAGAGACCCAGTACTTC TRBJ2-5 NA NA TRBV29-1
CASSQETSGAYEQYF TGTGCCAGCAGCCAAGAAACATCCGGGGCGTACGAGCAGTACTTC TRBJ2-7 NA NA TRBV4-2
CASSYSPWGAADTQYF TGTGCCAGCAGTTACTCCCCTTGGGGGGCAGCAGATACGCAGTATTTT TRBJ2-3 NA NA TRBV6-5
CASSHDRGGVAGANVLTF TGCGCCAGCAGCCACGACAGGGGGGGTGTAGCTGGGGCCAACGTCCTGACTTTC TRBJ2-6 NA TRBD1 TRBV4-3
CASSPRWGGEGQPQHF TGTGCCAGCAGTCCCCGGTGGGGGGGGGAGGGTCAGCCCCAGCATTTT TRBJ1-5 NA NA TRBV27
CASSGLAGGWKTQYF TGTGCCAGCAGTGGACTAGCGGGAGGGTGGAAGACCCAGTACTTC TRBJ2-5 NA TRBD2 TRBV28
CASSDPQEGIVPYEQYF TGTGCCAGCAGTGACCCCCAAGAGGGAATCGTACCCTACGAGCAGTACTTC TRBJ2-7 NA NA TRBV6-4
CASRNRDTPLRYTF TGTGCCAGCCGAAACCGGGACACCCCGTTACGCTACACCTTC TRBJ1-2 NA NA TRBV6-7
CASSLAWEQGMVEQYF TGTGCCAGCAGCTTGGCCTGGGAGCAGGGCATGGTCGAGCAGTACTTC TRBJ2-7 NA NA TRBV5-8
CASSHRTGSYEQYF TGCGCCAGCAGCCACCGGACAGGGTCCTACGAGCAGTACTTC TRBJ2-7 NA TRBD1 TRBV4-3
CASGGTVYGYTF TGTGCCAGCGGGGGGACCGTCTATGGCTACACCTTC TRBJ1-2 once NA TRBV6-5
CASSLSGGPYNEQFF TGTGCCAGTAGTTTATCAGGGGGGCCCTACAATGAGCAGTTCTTC TRBJ2-1 NA NA TRBV19
CASSLEVFLLDEQFF TGCGCCAGCAGCTTGGAAGTCTTCCTACTAGATGAGCAGTTCTTC TRBJ2-1 NA NA TRBV5-1
CASSLTGGRRNEKLFF TGTGCCAGCAGCCTGACAGGGGGCAGGAGAAATGAAAAACTGTTTTTT TRBJ1-4 NA TRBD1 TRBV11-2
CASRTSGAANTGELFF TGTGCCAGCAGAACCTCGGGAGCGGCTAACACCGGGGAGCTGTTTTTT TRBJ2-2 NA NA TRBV2
CASSQSTTRQGSKGNTIYF TGCGCCAGCAGCCAATCGACCACTCGACAGGGGTCGAAAGGAAACACCATATATTTT TRBJ1-3 once TRBD1 TRBV4-3
CASSQDASGDLNTDTQYF TGTGCCAGCAGCCAAGATGCTAGCGGGGACTTAAACACAGATACGCAGTATTTT TRBJ2-3 NA TRBD2 TRBV14
CASSVIGPTYEQYF TGTGCCAGCAGTGTTATAGGTCCCACCTACGAGCAGTACTTC TRBJ2-7 NA NA TRBV6-1
CASRTGNTEAFF TGCGCCAGCCGTACAGGGAACACTGAAGCTTTCTTT TRBJ1-1 once NA TRBV5-1
CASSSDKGTGRYMVNTEAFF TGTGCCAGCAGTTCCGATAAAGGGACAGGGAGGTACATGGTGAACACTGAAGCTTTCTTT TRBJ1-1 NA TRBD1 TRBV27
CASSLVPDTNTGELFF TGTGCCAGCAGCTTAGTTCCAGACACGAACACCGGGGAGCTGTTTTTT TRBJ2-2 NA NA TRBV7-6
CASSLGLAGTYEQYF TGTGCCAGCAGCTTAGGACTAGCGGGGACCTACGAGCAGTACTTC TRBJ2-7 NA TRBD2 TRBV7-8
CASSLDSYSNQPQHF TGTGCCAGCAGCTTAGACAGCTATAGCAATCAGCCCCAGCATTTT TRBJ1-5 NA NA TRBV7-8
CASSVARASTEDEQFF TGTGCCAGCAGTGTAGCTCGGGCCAGCACAGAGGATGAGCAGTTCTTC TRBJ2-1 NA NA TRBV6-4
CASSQTKPTEAFF TGCGCCAGCAGCCAGACCAAACCCACTGAAGCTTTCTTT TRBJ1-1 once NA TRBV4-3
CASSLSPGLAGWGDTQYF TGTGCCAGCAGCTTGAGCCCGGGACTAGCGGGCTGGGGGGATACGCAGTATTTT TRBJ2-3 NA TRBD2 TRBV5-8
CASSLDRGPNQPQHF TGCGCCAGCAGCTTGGACAGGGGCCCTAATCAGCCCCAGCATTTT TRBJ1-5 NA TRBD1 TRBV5-1
CASSQTPQGGQPQHF TGCGCCAGCAGCCAAACTCCCCAGGGGGGTCAGCCCCAGCATTTT TRBJ1-5 NA TRBD1 TRBV4-1
CASSGSGRRLTGELFF TGTGCCAGCAGTGGATCTGGACGGCGCCTCACCGGGGAGCTGTTTTTT TRBJ2-2 NA NA TRBV25-1
CASSPQGWASGEPETQYF TGTGCCAGCAGCCCGCAAGGCTGGGCTAGCGGGGAGCCAGAGACCCAGTACTTC TRBJ2-5 NA TRBD2 TRBV7-9
CASSEVLYEQYF TGTGCCAGCAGTGAAGTCTTATACGAGCAGTACTTC TRBJ2-7 NA NA TRBV2
CASRDRGPTGSGANVLTF TGTGCCAGCAGGGACAGGGGACCAACTGGCTCTGGGGCCAACGTCCTGACTTTC TRBJ2-6 NA TRBD1 TRBV9
CASSLSYEQYF TGTGCCAGCAGTTTAAGCTACGAGCAGTACTTC TRBJ2-7 NA NA TRBV25-1
CSVESRQGDYYGYTF TGCAGCGTTGAATCGAGACAGGGGGACTACTATGGCTACACCTTC TRBJ1-2 NA TRBD1 TRBV29-1